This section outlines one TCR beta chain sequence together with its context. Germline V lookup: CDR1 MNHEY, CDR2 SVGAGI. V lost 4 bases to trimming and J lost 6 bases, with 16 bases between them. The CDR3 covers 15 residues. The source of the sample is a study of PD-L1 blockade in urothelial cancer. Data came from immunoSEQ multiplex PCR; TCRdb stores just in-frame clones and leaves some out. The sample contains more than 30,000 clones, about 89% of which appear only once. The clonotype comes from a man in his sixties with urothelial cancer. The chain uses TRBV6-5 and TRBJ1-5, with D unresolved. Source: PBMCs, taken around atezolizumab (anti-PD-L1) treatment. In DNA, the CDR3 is TGTGCCAGCAGTTCCGCCGGGGTTCAGAGTCAGCCCCAGCATTTT. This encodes CASSSAGVQSQPQHF.